This entry concerns a single T cell receptor (beta chain). Its specificity is unknown. Each patient came to thyroid surgery without any prior treatment (of any kind). This record comes from a study of metastatic and nonmetastatic thyroid tumors. Across the whole study: Thyroid patients, malignant and benign, had repertoires compared across blood and tumor or nodule tissue.

Study outcomes and limitations: Across blood and tumor, TCR beta diversity in malignant thyroid tumors was reportedly significantly higher than in benign nodules.

This CDR3 is 11 amino acids long. CDR1 and CDR2 (germline): SNHLY, FYNNEI. Trimming left V 3 bases short and J 6 bases short, with 6 bases between. TCRdb re-processed the PCR reads through MiXCR. This sample carries more than 6,000 clones, more than 25% of them seen once, and the ten largest clones take approximately 19%. The clonotype was recovered from a female donor with papillary thyroid cancer or a benign thyroid nodule (not recorded which). Some clones in this sample may be carry-over from other donors' samples. V gene TRBV2 combines with J gene TRBJ2-7, with D perhaps TRBD1 (6 bases). Sequences were obtained from tumor tissue. The DNA for the CDR3 is TGTGCCAGCAGTGACAGGGGCGAGCAGTACTTC. Translated: CASSDRGEQYF.